These T cell receptor beta chains were read from a single sample in a study of shared clonotypes between healthy human individuals. Some clones are missing from TCRdb's copy, which holds only in-frame ones; the method was immunoSEQ multiplex PCR. Here the sample spans roughly 700,000 clones, approximately 79% being singletons. The sequenced sample was memory CD4+ T cells sorted from blood. These receptors originate from a young woman in good health. The CDR3 runs from the conserved cysteine through the conserved F or W. D genes are given only for firm matches. Clone sizes are given selectively: once, few, many, or a class where the clone is expanded.

clone size,J gene,V gene,D gene,CDR3 DNA,CDR3 protein
once,TRBJ1-1,TRBV7-9,.,TGTGCCAGCCGGAAAATGAACACTGAAGCTTTCTTT,CASRKMNTEAFF
few,TRBJ1-2,TRBV2,.,TGTGCCAGCAGTGAAAGGTTGAGGGATGGCTACACCTTC,CASSERLRDGYTF
.,TRBJ2-1,TRBV11-2,TRBD2,TGTGCCAGCAGCCCGGGACTAGCGGGAAACAATGAGCAGTTCTTC,CASSPGLAGNNEQFF
.,TRBJ2-2,TRBV29-1,TRBD2,TGCAGCGTTGGGTGGCTCGGGAGGGGCACCGGGGAGCTGTTTTTT,CSVGWLGRGTGELFF
.,TRBJ2-7,TRBV10-3,.,TGTGCCATCACCCCCGCGGCCGACTACGAGCAGTACTTC,CAITPAADYEQYF
.,TRBJ2-6,TRBV5-8,TRBD1,TGTGCCAGCAGCTTGGAGGGGACAGGGCCTGGGGCCAACGTCCTGACTTTC,CASSLEGTGPGANVLTF
few,TRBJ2-7,TRBV6-1,TRBD2,TGTGCCAGCAGTGGGACTAGCGGGAGGGCCCGATCCTACGAGCAGTACTTC,CASSGTSGRARSYEQYF
.,TRBJ1-2,TRBV4-2,TRBD1,TGTGCCAGCAGCCAAGGGGGGACAGGTGCTAACTATGGCTACACCTTC,CASSQGGTGANYGYTF
.,TRBJ2-1,TRBV19,.,TGTGCCACAGTCGGGAGTGGGAATGAGCAGTTCTTC,CATVGSGNEQFF
.,TRBJ2-6,TRBV15,TRBD1,TGTGCCACCAGCAACGGGGACAGGACTGGGGCCAACGTCCTGACTTTC,CATSNGDRTGANVLTF
.,TRBJ1-4,TRBV4-1,.,TGCGCCAGCAGACGCCCTGGGGGTGCTGAAAAACTGTTTTTT,CASRRPGGAEKLFF
many,TRBJ2-5,TRBV2,.,TGTGCCAGCACCCAAGAAGAGACCCAGTACTTC,CASTQEETQYF
many,TRBJ2-2,TRBV19,.,TGTGCCAGTACCCTCCGCGGTCTGAACACCGGGGAGCTGTTTTTT,CASTLRGLNTGELFF
.,TRBJ2-7,TRBV29-1,TRBD1,TGCAGCGTTCTCCCACAGGGGGCTGGTGAGCAGTACTTC,CSVLPQGAGEQYF
.,TRBJ2-7,TRBV28,TRBD1,TGTGCTAGTAGGACAGGGGGCTACGAGCAGTACTTC,CASRTGGYEQYF
.,TRBJ2-2,TRBV7-3,.,TGTGCCAGCAGTCCCGACGCAACTGAGCTGTTTTTT,CASSPDATELFF
.,TRBJ2-7,TRBV6-1,.,TGTGCCAGCAGTGATACCTCGGGGATCACCTACGAGCAGTACTTC,CASSDTSGITYEQYF